Sequencing of this T cell receptor beta chain was carried out in a study of response to subunit inactivated influenza vaccine. Germline values: CDR1 SNHLY, CDR2 FYNNEI. Losses at the gene ends were 6 bases for V and 2 bases for J; bases not matched to a gene: 10. The CDR3 loop spans 18 amino acids. TCRdb re-called the RT-PCR reads with MiXCR, one entry per CDR3 protein. Of more than 550,000 distinct CDR3 sequences in the sample, about 11% are singletons; the top ten hold approximately 11%. This sample was shared with a second study, whose subject was T cells expressing NK-cell markers. That paper notes: 5'RACE template switching with UMIs produced the TCR beta cDNA.

The V call is TRBV2, the J call TRBJ2-3; the match to TRBD2 covers 14 bases. Sequencing was performed on PBMCs from blood, taken on the day of vaccination. This sequence originates from a man aged 50 to 59 who received an inactivated influenza vaccine. The CDR3 nucleotides read TGTGCCAGCAGCCCGGGACTAGCGGGGGCCTTCTTCACAGATACGCAGTATTTT. It is translated as CASSPGLAGAFFTDTQYF.